This T cell receptor beta chain stems from a study of blood T cell repertoires in COVID-19. The germline V gene encodes CDR1 LNHDA and CDR2 SQIVND (reference sequence). V was trimmed by 3 bases and J by 3 bases, leaving 17 bases between them. The CDR3 extends over 17 amino acids. Authors' analysis steps: Cell counts per sample came from amplifying reference gene primers. The assay was immunoSEQ multiplex PCR, and TCRdb's table has in-frame clones only and misses some. V and J calls plus clone size are reproduced from that table; the DNA served to infer D and trimming. This repertoire shows about 210,000 clones, 82% found once; its top ten account for 9.5% to 15%.

The TCR comes from a woman aged 40 to 50 with acute or convalescent COVID-19. The sample consisted of peripheral blood. The chain joins TRBV19 to TRBJ1-4, with D possibly being TRBD1 (6 bases). The CDR3 coding sequence is TGTGCCAGTAGTATCCGGCAATGGACAGCAGCTAATGAAAAACTGTTTTTT. This translates into CASSIRQWTAANEKLFF.